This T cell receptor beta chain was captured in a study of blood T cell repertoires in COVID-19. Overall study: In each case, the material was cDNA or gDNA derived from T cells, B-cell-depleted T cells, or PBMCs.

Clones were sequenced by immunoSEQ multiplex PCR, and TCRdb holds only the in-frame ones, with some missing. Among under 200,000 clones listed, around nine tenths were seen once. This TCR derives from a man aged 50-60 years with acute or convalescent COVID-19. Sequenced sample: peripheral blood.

In nucleotides, the CDR3 is TGTGCCAGCAGCATGGGTGGGGGCGAAGCTTTCTTT. Residues: CASSMGGGEAFF. The rearrangement joins TRBV12-3 or TRBV12-4 to TRBJ1-1; a weak D match, TRBD1 (6 bases). The CDR3 is 12 amino acids. Trimming cost V 6 bases and J 8 bases, with 13 bases left between them.